Shown below are 18 T cell receptor beta chains from a single sample sequenced in a study of blood T cell repertoires in COVID-19. Sequencing used immunoSEQ multiplex PCR; TCRdb keeps in-frame clones, though not all of them. The table has some 290,000 clones, approximately 87% seen once; the top ten hold under 3%. The specimen sequenced was peripheral blood. Receptors were obtained from a woman in her twenties or thirties with COVID-19, enrolled during active disease.

The V call is TRBV9, the J call TRBJ2-3; TRBD2 matches at 8 bases. Germline CDR1 reads SGDLS; CDR2 reads YYNGEE. Trimming removed 0 bases from V and 2 bases from J; junction bases left unmatched: 5. CDR3 length: 16 residues. DNA of the CDR3: TGTGCCAGCAGCGTAGATCAGCGGGGGTACACAGATACGCAGTATTTT. The encoded protein is CASSVDQRGYTDTQYF.

This clone is a singleton in its sample. The V gene is TRBV7-9, the J gene TRBJ2-5; 8 positions match TRBD2. Trimming took 4 bases from V and 3 from J; bases not matched to a gene: 10. Germline V gives CDR1 SEHNR, CDR2 FQNEAQ (reference sequence). This CDR3 spans 16 amino acids. The chain's CDR3 is CASSWNPGLGEETQYF. In DNA, the CDR3 is TGTGCCAGCAGCTGGAATCCGGGACTAGGAGAAGAGACCCAGTACTTC.

The rearrangement links TRBV18 to TRBJ1-5; D remains ambiguous. V dropped 6 bases and J dropped 5 bases, with 14 bases sitting between them. The CDR3 loop spans 14 amino acids. CDR1 and CDR2 from the germline V gene are KGHSH and LQKENI. CDR3 protein: CASSPGEGDQPQHF. As DNA, the CDR3 is TGTGCCAGCTCTCCTGGGGAGGGTGATCAGCCCCAGCATTTT.

Notes on this clone: The sample carries other DNA sequences with the same CDR3. V and J are TRBV7-6 and TRBJ2-5, with 11 bases matching TRBD2. After removal of 0 bases from V and 2 bases from J, the junction contained 8 bases not matched to a gene. This CDR3 contains 18 residues. The germline V gene has CDR1 SGHVS and CDR2 FNYEAQ. The CDR3 region is CASSLAPGTSGYQETQYF. The CDR3 nucleotides read TGTGCCAGCAGCTTAGCCCCAGGGACTAGCGGTTATCAAGAGACCCAGTACTTC.

This chain's CDR3 is CATSRDQGTLTEAFF. CDR3 in DNA: TGTGCCACCAGCAGAGATCAGGGGACGTTAACTGAAGCTTTCTTT. The chain combines TRBV15 with TRBJ1-1; tentatively, D is TRBD1 (6 bases). Per germline, CDR1 LNHNV and CDR2 YYDKDF (reference sequence). This CDR3 is 15 amino acids long. V lost 0 bases, J lost 5 bases, and 13 bases lay in between.

The V call is TRBV7-2, the J call TRBJ2-2; 10 bases map to TRBD2. The trim removed 4 bases at V and 4 bases at J, leaving 6 bases unmatched. CDR3 length equals 16 residues. Germline CDR1 SGHTA, CDR2 FQGNSA. The CDR3 loop reads CASSSPGLAPTGELFF. CDR3 nucleotide sequence: TGTGCCAGCAGCTCTCCGGGACTAGCGCCCACCGGGGAGCTGTTTTTT.

Here the CDR3 DNA reads TGTGCCACCAGCCCCGGGCGGGGAGTAGCCCAGTACTTC. This codes for CATSPGRGVAQYF. The rearrangement joins TRBV15 to TRBJ2-5, with a weak D call TRBD2 (6 bases). The CDR3 runs 13 residues. CDR1 LNHNV and CDR2 YYDKDF come from the germline V gene (reference sequence). V lost 5 bases and J 9 bases, leaving 16 bases between the germline ends.

The chain carries TRBV6-1 and TRBJ2-7; 8 bases are shared with TRBD1. V lost 0 bases to trimming and J lost 1 base; unmatched junction nucleotides: 5. Germline V CDR1 and CDR2: MNHNS, SASEGT. The CDR3 has 16 amino acids. This CDR3 reads CASSEAGTGSSYEQYF. The CDR3 bases are TGTGCCAGCAGTGAAGCCGGGACAGGTTCTTCCTACGAGCAGTACTTC.

The CDR3 sequence: CASSFRREGGTDTQYF. DNA for the CDR3: TGTGCCAGCAGCTTTAGGAGGGAGGGCGGCACAGATACGCAGTATTTT. The rearrangement joins TRBV13 to TRBJ2-3; TRBD2 aligns across 7 bases. J gave up 1 base and V 3 bases, and 7 bases lay outside the gene matches. Germline CDR1 and CDR2: PRHDT and FYEKMQ (reference sequence). The CDR3 length is 16 residues.

The chain carries TRBV5-1 and TRBJ1-1, with a weak D call TRBD1 (5 bases). Germline values: CDR1 SGHRS, CDR2 YFSETQ. V shed 4 bases and J shed 1 base, with 14 bases lying between them. CDR3 length: 15 residues. This chain's CDR3 is CASSPGGLGNTEAFF. The CDR3 nucleotides read TGCGCCAGCAGCCCCGGGGGTTTAGGGAACACTGAAGCTTTCTTT.

The genes are TRBV14 and TRBJ2-7; 10 nucleotides line up with TRBD1. CDR1 and CDR2 (germline): SGHDN, FVKESK. V was clipped by 0 bases and J by 7 bases; unmatched bases: 9. This CDR3 is built from 16 residues. CDR3 loop: CASSQDRGTGVREQYF. The CDR3 DNA sequence: TGTGCCAGCAGCCAAGATAGAGGGACAGGGGTCCGGGAGCAGTACTTC.

The V call is TRBV11-2, the J call TRBJ1-5; TRBD1 is a possible D gene (5 bases). This CDR3 region has 14 residues. CDR1 and CDR2 from the germline V gene are SGHAT and FQNNGV. V was pared by 1 base and J by 4 bases, with 8 bases between. CDR3 sequence: CASSLGDRNQPQHF. DNA for the CDR3: TGTGCCAGCAGCTTAGGTGACAGAAATCAGCCCCAGCATTTT.

The chain links TRBV5-4 to TRBJ1-2; D gene ambiguous. CDR1 SGHNT and CDR2 YYREEE come from the germline V gene (reference sequence). V lost 0 bases and J 3 bases, leaving 12 bases between the germline ends. The CDR3 runs to 15 residues. The CDR3 region has the DNA TGTGCCAGCAGCTTGGGCGGCGACGGCCACTATGGCTACACCTTC. This translates into CASSLGGDGHYGYTF. Looking up the rest from reference TRBV5-4 and TRBJ1-2 gives the full variable domain: ETGVTQSPTHLIKTRGQQVTLRCSSQSGHNTVSWYQQALGQGPQFIFQYYREEENGRGNFPPRFSGLQFPNYSSELNVNALELDDSALYLCASSLGGDGHYGYTFGSGTRLTVV.

The V call is TRBV28, the J call TRBJ2-1, with a weak D call TRBD1 (6 bases). The CDR3 runs to 19 residues. The germline gives CDR1 MDHEN, CDR2 SYDVKM. V was cut by 6 bases and J by 3 bases, with 27 bases left in between. The CDR3: CASSEKTRTGTKSYNEQFF. The CDR3 DNA reads TGTGCCAGCAGCGAAAAAACTCGAACAGGGACGAAAAGCTACAATGAGCAGTTCTTC.

This clone was picked up one time. V gene TRBV5-1 combines with J gene TRBJ2-5, with a possible D match to TRBD1 (6 bases). Trimming removed 2 bases from V and 1 base from J, with 9 bases in between. Germline values: CDR1 SGHRS, CDR2 YFSETQ. The CDR3 runs 14 residues. CDR3 bases: TGCGCCAGCAGCTTTCAGGGGATCCAAGAGACCCAGTACTTC. This gives the protein CASSFQGIQETQYF.

The chain has TRBV18 and TRBJ1-1, with TRBD1 matching 7 bases. V lost 0 bases, J lost 4 bases, and 5 bases stayed unmatched. CDR3 length: 15 amino acids. Germline values: CDR1 KGHSH, CDR2 LQKENI. CDR3 residues: CASSPPQGYSTEAFF. The CDR3 nucleotides are TGTGCCAGCTCACCACCACAGGGGTATTCCACTGAAGCTTTCTTT. Using reference TRBV18 and TRBJ1-1 for the parts outside the CDR3, the full variable domain is NAGVMQNPRHLVRRRGQEARLRCSPMKGHSHVYWYRQLPEEGLKFMVYLQKENIIDESGMPKERFSAEFPKEGPSILRIQQVVRGDSAAYFCASSPPQGYSTEAFFGQGTRLTVV.

The chain joins TRBV3-1 (or the pseudogene TRBV3-2) to TRBJ1-1, with 7 bases lining up with TRBD1. The CDR3 is 14 residues long. Trimming took 5 bases from V and 2 from J; bases not matched to a gene: 5. The germline gives CDR1 LGHDT, CDR2 YNNKEL (reference sequence). CDR3: CASSARDSNTEAFF. The CDR3 DNA is TGTGCCAGCAGCGCACGGGACAGCAACACTGAAGCTTTCTTT.

The CDR3 is CASSTDRASNTEAFF. The CDR3 nucleotides are TGTGCCAGCAGCACGGACAGGGCCTCGAACACTGAAGCTTTCTTT. The J gene is TRBJ1-1, the V gene TRBV7-9; 8 bases line up with TRBD1. Trimming at V came to 5 bases and at J to 1 base, leaving 6 bases not matched to a gene. The CDR3 is 15 amino acids. Germline values: CDR1 SEHNR, CDR2 FQNEAQ (reference sequence).